The rows below give T cell receptor beta chains drawn from one sample of a study of T cell responses to AZD1222 COVID-19 vaccine. The protocol was immunoSEQ multiplex PCR, while the TCRdb copy is restricted to in-frame clones and leaves out a portion. The sample holds 95,000 to 110,000 clones, roughly 85% seen once. The sequencing here drew on peripheral blood, taken 28 days after the second AZD1222 dose. Every receptor here comes from an adult who received the AZD1222 COVID-19 vaccine. The CDR3 runs from the conserved cysteine through the conserved F or W. The D gene is left open where the match is weak.

>.|14|TRBJ1-1|TRBV19
CASSPVDRNTEAFF
>TRBD1|18|TRBJ1-2|TRBV5-1
CASSPWTGGLGDDYGYTF
>.|13|TRBJ1-2|TRBV12-3/TRBV12-4
CASSSQGNYGYTF
>.|15|TRBJ2-7|TRBV6-5
CASSHRRGSRYEQYF
>.|14|TRBJ2-7|TRBV30
CAWSSGQGREEQYF
>.|14|TRBJ2-7|TRBV3-1/TRBV3-2
CASSQPGGAGEQYF
>.|15|TRBJ2-7|TRBV5-1
CASSLWASDSYEQYF
>.|13|TRBJ1-1|TRBV5-4
CASSLDEGTEAFF
>.|15|TRBJ1-3|TRBV7-9
CASSPRDPPGNTIYF
>.|14|TRBJ1-4|TRBV6-5
CASSRAKATEKLFF
>.|16|TRBJ2-2|TRBV18
CASSPPGTRGTGELFF
>.|15|TRBJ1-1|TRBV7-6
CASSLYPGENTEAFF
>TRBD2|14|TRBJ2-5|TRBV5-1
CASSPGTSKETQYF
>TRBD1|16|TRBJ2-1|TRBV4-2
CASSQETGHSYNEQFF
>TRBD1|15|TRBJ2-3|TRBV6-6
CASSLDRGPADTQYF
>.|15|TRBJ1-5|TRBV19
CASTRAGLGEQPQHF
>.|16|TRBJ2-2|TRBV5-1
CASSLGPRGATGELFF
>.|13|TRBJ2-7|TRBV21-1
CASSKIAGGTWCF
>.|15|TRBJ1-2|TRBV18
CASSPSAHWDYGYTF
>TRBD1|15|TRBJ1-1|TRBV28
CASSPTRTGDTEAFF
>.|15|TRBJ1-1|TRBV5-5
CASSFRRDMNTEAFF
>TRBD1|13|TRBJ2-7|TRBV6-5
CASRQPIGQGVHF
>TRBD1|16|TRBJ2-6|TRBV2
CASSEQGASGANVLTF
>.|14|TRBJ2-2|TRBV28
CASRRTGNTGELFF
>TRBD2|13|TRBJ2-7|TRBV6-5
CASSLGRVDEQYF
>.|13|TRBJ2-2|TRBV12-3/TRBV12-4
CASSSSRSGELFF
>.|13|TRBJ2-1|TRBV5-1
CASSLDGRGEQFF
>.|14|TRBJ2-7|TRBV7-9
CASSPRGSSYEQYF
>.|12|TRBJ2-3|TRBV30
CAWSVVTDTQYF
>.|16|TRBJ2-2|TRBV4-1
CASSLGRASNTGELFF
>.|15|TRBJ2-1|TRBV14
CASSQSWRGYNEQFF
>TRBD2|16|TRBJ2-1|TRBV7-6
CASSSEPSGGSNEQFF
>.|13|TRBJ1-2|TRBV27
CASSSMGDYGYTF
>.|13|TRBJ1-5|TRBV11-2
CASSLTGLQPQHF
>TRBD1|14|TRBJ2-5|TRBV3-1/TRBV3-2
CASSPRDREETQYF
>.|15|TRBJ2-7|TRBV5-1
CASSFTGTSTYEQYF
>.|13|TRBJ1-1|TRBV6-5
CASSSGQSFEAFF
>.|15|TRBJ1-5|TRBV19
CASSPLGNSNQPQHF
>.|15|TRBJ2-7|TRBV6-5
CASSYPSLRGNEQYF
>.|16|TRBJ1-5|TRBV7-8
CASSLVGGAPNQPQHF
>.|15|TRBJ1-6|TRBV18
CASSPMTPDNSPLHF
>.|14|TRBJ2-2|TRBV18
CASSPPEGTGELFF
>.|15|TRBJ1-1|TRBV5-1
CASSPEGDMNTEAFF
>.|12|TRBJ1-6|TRBV28
CASSFRNSPLHF
>.|11|TRBJ2-7|TRBV7-6
CASSSSSEQYF